This TCR beta chain was observed in a study of blood T cell repertoires in COVID-19. About the study: The United States, Italy and Spain provided the acute and convalescent COVID-19 samples. The analysed material was cDNA or gDNA that came from T cells, B-cell-depleted T cells, or PBMCs.

V dropped 2 bases and J dropped 0 bases, with 2 bases sitting between them. The CDR3 runs to 14 residues. Germline V lookup: CDR1 LGHDT, CDR2 YNNKEL (reference sequence). In the study's own analysis: By means of reference gene primer amplification, nucleated cell counts were estimated. Some clones are missing from TCRdb's copy, which holds only in-frame ones; the method was immunoSEQ multiplex PCR. V and J calls and clone size come straight from that table; D and trimming were deduced from the DNA. The table includes approximately 390,000 clones, about 87% detected once. Seattle's cohort entered during active infection and was followed longitudinally.

The sequence derives from a woman aged 55-69 years with COVID-19, enrolled during active disease. Sequenced material: peripheral blood. The chain joins TRBV3-1 (or the pseudogene TRBV3-2) to TRBJ1-6, with unresolved D. CDR3 sequence (DNA): TGTGCCAGCAGCCAACGCTCCTATAATTCACCCCTCCACTTT. Protein product: CASSQRSYNSPLHF.